The rows below give T cell receptor beta chains drawn from one sample of a study of cytomegalovirus exposure and HLA in healthy donors. Clones were sequenced by immunoSEQ multiplex PCR, and TCRdb holds only the in-frame ones, with some missing. This sample's clone table lists roughly 31,000 clones. Sequencing was carried out using PBMCs. These receptors were obtained from a man aged 30-40 years in good health and CMV-seronegative. The CDR3 runs from the conserved cysteine through the conserved F or W. Each record gives: clone size, CDR3 length, D gene, J gene, V gene, CDR3 protein, CDR3 DNA. A D gene is named only where the DNA matches it firmly. A row's size may be missing; if present it is once, few, many or a size class.

clone size: NA; CDR3 length: 15; D gene: NA; J gene: TRBJ1-1; V gene: TRBV7-8; CDR3 protein: CASSLAQGGRTEAFF; CDR3 DNA: TGTGCCAGCAGCTTAGCTCAAGGGGGTCGCACTGAAGCTTTCTTT
clone size: NA; CDR3 length: 15; D gene: TRBD2; J gene: TRBJ2-3; V gene: TRBV27; CDR3 protein: CASSYGLARTDTQYF; CDR3 DNA: TGTGCCAGCAGTTACGGACTAGCGCGCACAGATACGCAGTATTTT
clone size: NA; CDR3 length: 14; D gene: NA; J gene: TRBJ2-1; V gene: TRBV29-1; CDR3 protein: CSVSGSSSYNEQFF; CDR3 DNA: TGCAGCGTTAGCGGGTCGAGCTCCTACAATGAGCAGTTCTTC
clone size: NA; CDR3 length: 16; D gene: TRBD2; J gene: TRBJ2-1; V gene: TRBV4-2; CDR3 protein: CASSQDSVGGADEQFF; CDR3 DNA: TGTGCCAGCAGCCAAGATTCGGTGGGAGGGGCCGATGAGCAGTTCTTC
clone size: NA; CDR3 length: 17; D gene: NA; J gene: TRBJ1-5; V gene: TRBV7-3; CDR3 protein: CASSPTGTPYSNQPQHF; CDR3 DNA: TGTGCCAGCAGCCCGACCGGGACACCATATAGCAATCAGCCCCAGCATTTT
clone size: NA; CDR3 length: 15; D gene: NA; J gene: TRBJ1-5; V gene: TRBV7-2; CDR3 protein: CASKFEPQGAQPQHF; CDR3 DNA: TGTGCCAGCAAATTCGAGCCACAGGGAGCTCAGCCCCAGCATTTT
clone size: NA; CDR3 length: 18; D gene: TRBD2; J gene: TRBJ2-2; V gene: TRBV7-9; CDR3 protein: CASSLESSGRANTGELFF; CDR3 DNA: TGTGCCAGCAGCTTAGAGTCTAGCGGGAGAGCGAACACCGGGGAGCTGTTTTTT
clone size: NA; CDR3 length: 13; D gene: NA; J gene: TRBJ2-1; V gene: TRBV30; CDR3 protein: CAWSVVSGIEQFF; CDR3 DNA: TGTGCCTGGAGTGTAGTGTCAGGGATTGAGCAGTTCTTC
clone size: NA; CDR3 length: 16; D gene: NA; J gene: TRBJ2-3; V gene: TRBV29-1; CDR3 protein: CSVGALSGRSTDTQYF; CDR3 DNA: TGCAGCGTGGGGGCCCTGTCAGGGAGAAGCACAGATACGCAGTATTTT
clone size: NA; CDR3 length: 16; D gene: TRBD2; J gene: TRBJ2-1; V gene: TRBV4-1; CDR3 protein: CASSHLGLAQDDEQFF; CDR3 DNA: TGCGCCAGCAGCCACCTAGGACTAGCGCAGGACGATGAGCAGTTCTTC
clone size: NA; CDR3 length: 14; D gene: NA; J gene: TRBJ1-2; V gene: TRBV5-1; CDR3 protein: CASSLVASGVGYTF; CDR3 DNA: TGCGCCAGCAGCTTGGTGGCATCGGGAGTTGGCTACACCTTC
clone size: NA; CDR3 length: 14; D gene: NA; J gene: TRBJ2-4; V gene: TRBV2; CDR3 protein: CASSEGRGGNIQYF; CDR3 DNA: TGTGCCAGCAGTGAGGGCAGAGGAGGAAACATTCAGTACTTC
clone size: NA; CDR3 length: 15; D gene: TRBD1; J gene: TRBJ1-2; V gene: TRBV5-6; CDR3 protein: CASSLGDRGNYGYTF; CDR3 DNA: TGTGCCAGCAGCTTGGGGGACAGGGGGAACTATGGCTACACCTTC
clone size: NA; CDR3 length: 17; D gene: NA; J gene: TRBJ2-7; V gene: TRBV4-1; CDR3 protein: CASSPLHLTKITDEQYF; CDR3 DNA: TGCGCCAGCAGCCCTCTACACCTGACAAAAATTACGGACGAGCAGTACTTC
clone size: NA; CDR3 length: 14; D gene: TRBD1; J gene: TRBJ2-5; V gene: TRBV7-3; CDR3 protein: CASSPGTGGETQYF; CDR3 DNA: TGTGCCAGCAGCCCCGGGACAGGGGGCGAGACCCAGTACTTC
clone size: NA; CDR3 length: 14; D gene: TRBD1; J gene: TRBJ1-2; V gene: TRBV28; CDR3 protein: CASTTGGRHYGYTF; CDR3 DNA: TGTGCCAGTACTACAGGGGGTAGACACTATGGCTACACCTTC
clone size: NA; CDR3 length: 14; D gene: NA; J gene: TRBJ1-1; V gene: TRBV7-2; CDR3 protein: CASSQTGMNTEAFF; CDR3 DNA: TGTGCCAGCAGCCAGACCGGGATGAACACTGAAGCTTTCTTT
clone size: medium-sized; CDR3 length: 11; D gene: NA; J gene: TRBJ1-1; V gene: TRBV2; CDR3 protein: CASTRNTEAFF; CDR3 DNA: TGTGCCAGCACTAGAAACACTGAAGCTTTCTTT
clone size: NA; CDR3 length: 16; D gene: TRBD2; J gene: TRBJ2-1; V gene: TRBV2; CDR3 protein: CASSEAASGGVNEQFF; CDR3 DNA: TGTGCCAGCAGTGAAGCGGCAAGCGGGGGGGTCAATGAGCAGTTCTTC
clone size: NA; CDR3 length: 12; D gene: NA; J gene: TRBJ2-7; V gene: TRBV11-2; CDR3 protein: CASSQEDYEQYF; CDR3 DNA: TGTGCCAGCAGCCAGGAGGACTACGAGCAGTACTTC
clone size: NA; CDR3 length: 14; D gene: NA; J gene: TRBJ2-5; V gene: TRBV5-5; CDR3 protein: CASLIDRQGETQYF; CDR3 DNA: TGTGCCAGCCTTATTGACAGGCAGGGGGAGACCCAGTACTTC
clone size: NA; CDR3 length: 11; D gene: NA; J gene: TRBJ2-1; V gene: TRBV7-2; CDR3 protein: CASTNYNEQFF; CDR3 DNA: TGTGCCAGCACCAACTACAATGAGCAGTTCTTC
clone size: NA; CDR3 length: 15; D gene: TRBD1; J gene: TRBJ2-1; V gene: TRBV5-1; CDR3 protein: CASSGSRTGDAEQFF; CDR3 DNA: TGCGCCAGCAGCGGATCTCGGACAGGGGACGCTGAGCAGTTCTTC
clone size: NA; CDR3 length: 17; D gene: NA; J gene: TRBJ2-3; V gene: TRBV4-1; CDR3 protein: CASSQLLAKNSTDTQYF; CDR3 DNA: TGCGCCAGCAGCCAACTTCTAGCGAAGAATAGCACAGATACGCAGTATTTT
clone size: NA; CDR3 length: 13; D gene: NA; J gene: TRBJ2-5; V gene: TRBV19; CDR3 protein: CASNTRGRETQYF; CDR3 DNA: TGTGCCAGTAACACCCGCGGGCGAGAGACCCAGTACTTC
clone size: NA; CDR3 length: 15; D gene: NA; J gene: TRBJ1-5; V gene: TRBV23-1; CDR3 protein: CASSLLVRGNQPQHF; CDR3 DNA: TGCGCCAGCAGTCTTTTGGTCCGGGGCAATCAGCCCCAGCATTTT
clone size: NA; CDR3 length: 15; D gene: NA; J gene: TRBJ2-7; V gene: TRBV11-2; CDR3 protein: CASSLEAGTTMEQYF; CDR3 DNA: TGTGCCAGCAGCTTAGAGGCGGGAACCACTATGGAGCAATACTTC
clone size: NA; CDR3 length: 15; D gene: TRBD1; J gene: TRBJ2-7; V gene: TRBV13; CDR3 protein: CASSQRDRAGYEQYF; CDR3 DNA: TGTGCCAGCAGCCAAAGAGACAGGGCAGGTTACGAGCAGTACTTC
clone size: NA; CDR3 length: 15; D gene: TRBD1; J gene: TRBJ2-7; V gene: TRBV6-5; CDR3 protein: CASSYSGTGGYEQYF; CDR3 DNA: TGTGCCAGCAGTTACTCCGGGACAGGGGGCTACGAGCAGTACTTC
clone size: NA; CDR3 length: 12; D gene: NA; J gene: TRBJ2-7; V gene: TRBV27; CDR3 protein: CASSFHAGPQYF; CDR3 DNA: TGTGCCAGCAGTTTCCACGCGGGTCCGCAGTACTTC
clone size: NA; CDR3 length: 17; D gene: TRBD1; J gene: TRBJ1-1; V gene: TRBV7-3; CDR3 protein: CASSLHGQGGFNTEAFF; CDR3 DNA: TGTGCCAGCAGCTTACACGGACAGGGAGGATTTAACACTGAAGCTTTCTTT
clone size: NA; CDR3 length: 12; D gene: TRBD1; J gene: TRBJ1-1; V gene: TRBV29-1; CDR3 protein: CSVAGQGVEAFF; CDR3 DNA: TGCAGCGTGGCGGGACAGGGAGTGGAAGCTTTCTTT
clone size: NA; CDR3 length: 15; D gene: NA; J gene: TRBJ2-7; V gene: TRBV19; CDR3 protein: CASSVDSQSSYEQYF; CDR3 DNA: TGTGCCAGTAGTGTCGACAGTCAGAGCTCCTACGAGCAGTACTTC
clone size: NA; CDR3 length: 14; D gene: NA; J gene: TRBJ2-7; V gene: TRBV28; CDR3 protein: CASSSRLASYEQYF; CDR3 DNA: TGTGCCAGCAGCTCACGGCTAGCATCCTACGAGCAGTACTTC
clone size: NA; CDR3 length: 15; D gene: NA; J gene: TRBJ2-3; V gene: TRBV25-1; CDR3 protein: CASSELVTNTDTQYF; CDR3 DNA: TGTGCCAGCAGTGAGCTAGTAACGAACACAGATACGCAGTATTTT
clone size: NA; CDR3 length: 16; D gene: TRBD1; J gene: TRBJ2-6; V gene: TRBV6-6; CDR3 protein: CASRRQGSSGANVLTF; CDR3 DNA: TGTGCCAGCAGACGACAGGGCTCCTCTGGGGCCAACGTCCTGACTTTC
clone size: NA; CDR3 length: 17; D gene: TRBD2; J gene: TRBJ2-2; V gene: TRBV11-3; CDR3 protein: CASSLGTSGSDTGELFF; CDR3 DNA: TGTGCCAGCAGCCTCGGGACTAGCGGGAGTGACACCGGGGAGCTGTTTTTT
clone size: NA; CDR3 length: 13; D gene: NA; J gene: TRBJ2-7; V gene: TRBV10-3; CDR3 protein: CAIRRDTGYEQYF; CDR3 DNA: TGTGCCATCAGACGGGACACTGGCTACGAGCAGTACTTC
clone size: NA; CDR3 length: 16; D gene: TRBD2; J gene: TRBJ2-2; V gene: TRBV5-6; CDR3 protein: CASSLLAGGGTGELFF; CDR3 DNA: TGTGCCAGCAGCTTACTAGCGGGAGGTGGCACCGGGGAGCTGTTTTTT
clone size: NA; CDR3 length: 14; D gene: NA; J gene: TRBJ2-7; V gene: TRBV6-5; CDR3 protein: CASRERLGWDEQYF; CDR3 DNA: TGTGCCAGCAGAGAGCGACTCGGTTGGGACGAGCAGTACTTC
clone size: NA; CDR3 length: 16; D gene: TRBD1; J gene: TRBJ1-1; V gene: TRBV19; CDR3 protein: CASSTNPGQRNTEAFF; CDR3 DNA: TGTGCCAGTAGTACAAATCCGGGACAGAGGAATACTGAAGCTTTCTTT
clone size: NA; CDR3 length: 16; D gene: NA; J gene: TRBJ1-2; V gene: TRBV4-2; CDR3 protein: CASSQGTGWEFLGYTF; CDR3 DNA: TGTGCCAGCAGCCAAGGAACAGGGTGGGAGTTTTTAGGCTACACCTTC
clone size: NA; CDR3 length: 15; D gene: NA; J gene: TRBJ1-1; V gene: TRBV7-6; CDR3 protein: CASSLADNTNTEAFF; CDR3 DNA: TGTGCCAGCAGCTTAGCGGACAATACGAACACTGAAGCTTTCTTT
clone size: NA; CDR3 length: 13; D gene: NA; J gene: TRBJ1-1; V gene: TRBV28; CDR3 protein: CASSSDRSPEAFF; CDR3 DNA: TGTGCCAGCAGTTCCGACAGATCCCCTGAAGCTTTCTTT
clone size: NA; CDR3 length: 17; D gene: TRBD2; J gene: TRBJ2-2; V gene: TRBV5-1; CDR3 protein: CASSLEGGKPSTGELFF; CDR3 DNA: TGCGCCAGCAGCTTGGAGGGAGGGAAACCCAGCACCGGGGAGCTGTTTTTT
clone size: NA; CDR3 length: 15; D gene: TRBD1; J gene: TRBJ2-3; V gene: TRBV7-8; CDR3 protein: CASSLRTGSTDTQYF; CDR3 DNA: TGTGCCAGCAGCCTAAGGACAGGGTCCACAGATACGCAGTATTTT
clone size: NA; CDR3 length: 11; D gene: TRBD2; J gene: TRBJ2-5; V gene: TRBV2; CDR3 protein: CAILGGETQYF; CDR3 DNA: TGTGCCATCCTGGGAGGGGAGACCCAGTACTTC
clone size: NA; CDR3 length: 15; D gene: TRBD1; J gene: TRBJ1-1; V gene: TRBV27; CDR3 protein: CASSLSRGGISEAFF; CDR3 DNA: TGTGCCAGCAGTTTATCGAGAGGGGGCATTTCTGAAGCTTTCTTT
clone size: NA; CDR3 length: 16; D gene: TRBD2; J gene: TRBJ2-1; V gene: TRBV5-1; CDR3 protein: CASSLGLAGGPDEQFF; CDR3 DNA: TGCGCCAGCAGCTTGGGACTAGCGGGGGGGCCTGATGAGCAGTTCTTC
clone size: NA; CDR3 length: 17; D gene: TRBD1; J gene: TRBJ1-1; V gene: TRBV7-2; CDR3 protein: CASSPRQGGVEDTEAFF; CDR3 DNA: TGTGCCAGCAGCCCCCGACAGGGGGGGGTTGAGGACACTGAAGCTTTCTTT
clone size: NA; CDR3 length: 19; D gene: NA; J gene: TRBJ2-1; V gene: TRBV6-4; CDR3 protein: CASRPTSLTQGSSYNEQFF; CDR3 DNA: TGTGCCAGCAGGCCAACCTCCCTAACACAGGGATCCTCCTACAATGAGCAGTTCTTC
clone size: NA; CDR3 length: 14; D gene: NA; J gene: TRBJ1-2; V gene: TRBV5-5; CDR3 protein: CASSLSRQSYGYTF; CDR3 DNA: TGTGCCAGCAGCTTGTCACGACAGTCCTATGGCTACACCTTC
clone size: NA; CDR3 length: 15; D gene: TRBD2; J gene: TRBJ2-3; V gene: TRBV14; CDR3 protein: CASSYLAGSTDTQYF; CDR3 DNA: TGTGCCAGCAGTTACTTAGCGGGAAGCACAGATACGCAGTATTTT
clone size: NA; CDR3 length: 15; D gene: NA; J gene: TRBJ2-5; V gene: TRBV4-2; CDR3 protein: CASSQDPGSARTQYF; CDR3 DNA: TGTGCCAGCAGCCAAGATCCGGGGAGTGCGAGGACCCAGTACTTC